This TCR beta chain is drawn from a study of blood T cell repertoires in COVID-19. The wider study: Samples came from the United States, Italy and Spain, spanning acute and convalescent COVID-19.

TCRdb keeps only in-frame clones here, not all; method: immunoSEQ multiplex PCR. The table includes 120,000 to 150,000 clones, around 90% detected once. Participants classified as exposed had met a COVID-19 case within 2 weeks before study entry. This CDR3 contains 15 residues. V was clipped by 0 bases and J by 3 bases, with 11 bases between them. Germline CDR1 and CDR2: SGHVS and FQNEAQ. The V call is TRBV7-8, the J call TRBJ1-2, with D tentatively TRBD1 (5 bases). Sequences were obtained from PBMCs or T cells enriched from blood (not recorded which). This TCR was recovered from a woman aged 40 to 55 who had been exposed to COVID-19. The CDR3 sequence: CASSLARQTHYGYTF. The CDR3 DNA reads as TGTGCCAGCAGCTTAGCGAGACAGACCCACTATGGCTACACCTTC.